The 19 T cell receptor beta chains below were found in one sample sequenced in a study of blood T cell repertoires in COVID-19. Produced via immunoSEQ multiplex PCR; TCRdb's table is partial and in-frame only. The sample records 200,000 to 300,000 clones, about 90% being singletons. Sequencing input: peripheral blood. These receptors were collected from a woman in her 50s with acute or convalescent COVID-19.

The chain combines TRBV25-1 with TRBJ1-6; 9 bases fit TRBD1. After removal of 3 bases from V and 7 bases from J, the junction contained 7 bases not matched to a gene. The length of the CDR3 is 16 residues. Germline V gene sequence: CDR1 MGHDK, CDR2 SYGVNS. CDR3 region: CASSDPGTGRNSPLHF. The CDR3 bases are TGTGCCAGCAGTGACCCTGGGACAGGGAGAAATTCACCCCTCCACTTT. Variable domain in full (rest from reference TRBV25-1 and TRBJ1-6): EADIYQTPRYLVIGTGKKITLECSQTMGHDKMYWYQQDPGMELHLIHYSYGVNSTEKGDLSSESTVSRIRTEHFPLTLESARPSHTSQYLCASSDPGTGRNSPLHFGNGTRLTVT.

J is TRBJ2-7 and V is TRBV18, with a tentative D call TRBD1 (5 bases). The CDR3 is made up of 13 amino acids. Trimming removed 2 bases from V and 3 bases from J, with 8 bases in between. Germline-derived CDR1 and CDR2 are KGHSH and LQKENI. The CDR3 loop reads CASSPGARYEQYF. As DNA, the CDR3 is TGTGCCAGCTCACCAGGGGCACGCTACGAGCAGTACTTC.

The V and J genes are TRBV27 and TRBJ2-7; 8 nucleotides align to TRBD1. The CDR3 extends over 19 amino acids. The germline gives CDR1 MNHEY, CDR2 SMNVEV (reference sequence). Trimming took 8 bases from V and 0 from J; bases not matched to a gene: 21. The CDR3 loop is CASRFLSQGASISSYEQYF. The CDR3 DNA is TGTGCCAGCCGGTTCCTAAGTCAGGGGGCTTCGATTAGCTCCTACGAGCAGTACTTC.

The rearrangement uses TRBV7-9 and TRBJ2-5; 7 bases line up with TRBD1. V lost 5 bases to trimming and J lost 3 bases; unmatched junction nucleotides: 9. This CDR3 comprises 15 residues. CDR1 and CDR2 from the germline V gene are SEHNR and FQNEAQ (reference sequence). CDR3 protein: CASSSSGGSEETQYF. The CDR3 coding sequence is TGTGCCAGCAGCAGCTCAGGGGGATCGGAAGAGACCCAGTACTTC.

The chain links TRBV25-1 to TRBJ1-2; D may be TRBD1 (5 bases). The CDR3 covers 13 residues. V was clipped by 5 bases and J by 7 bases, with 14 bases between them. Germline V gene data show CDR1 as MGHDK and CDR2 as SYGVNS. The CDR3 coding sequence is TGTGCCAGCAGTATTATTCCGGGGGGTGGCTACACCTTC. Encoded protein: CASSIIPGGGYTF.

The J gene is TRBJ2-1, the V gene TRBV7-9; 16 bases are a match to TRBD2. CDR3 length equals 16 residues. The trim removed 6 bases at V and 4 bases at J, leaving 3 bases unmatched. Germline CDR1 is SEHNR and CDR2 is FQNEAQ (reference sequence). DNA for the CDR3: TGTGCCAGCAGGGGGACTAGCGGGAGGGTATACAATGAGCAGTTCTTC. Amino acid sequence: CASRGTSGRVYNEQFF.

The chain uses TRBV25-1 and TRBJ2-5; D gene ambiguous. This CDR3 region has 14 residues. The V end lost 0 bases, the J end lost 4 bases, and 9 bases lay between the germline ends. Germline-derived CDR1 and CDR2 are MGHDK and SYGVNS. The DNA for the CDR3 is TGTGCCAGCAGTGAATATGGCCCGGGAGAGACCCAGTACTTC. Its protein product is CASSEYGPGETQYF.

The chain joins TRBV7-8 to TRBJ2-7; possibly TRBD1 for D (5 bases). Trimming shortened V by 4 bases and J by 5 bases, and 15 bases separated the two germline ends. Per germline, CDR1 SGHVS and CDR2 FQNEAQ. This CDR3 is built from 14 residues. CDR3 sequence: CASSSAETDDEQYF. The DNA for the CDR3 is TGTGCCAGCAGCTCCGCCGAGACAGACGACGAGCAGTACTTC.

V gene TRBV9 combines with J gene TRBJ1-5; D unresolved. The CDR3 runs 14 residues. CDR1 and CDR2 (germline): SGDLS, YYNGEE. V lost 4 bases and J 5 bases, leaving 13 bases between the germline ends. CDR3 nucleotides: TGTGCCAGCAGCCCACTCGGGAGGGATCAGCCCCAGCATTTT. Translated: CASSPLGRDQPQHF.

This CDR3 is CASSHPRVEETQYF. The CDR3 DNA reads as TGTGCCAGCAGCCACCCCAGGGTTGAAGAGACCCAGTACTTC. V gene TRBV5-5 combines with J gene TRBJ2-5; maybe TRBD1 (5 bases). V was shortened by 4 bases and J by 3 bases, with 13 bases between the two germline ends. The germline gives CDR1 SGHKS, CDR2 YYEKEE (reference sequence). There are 14 residues in the CDR3.

The chain joins TRBV6-6 to TRBJ2-1; D uncertain. The CDR3 consists of 14 residues. The V end was cut by 0 bases, the J end by 6 bases, with 9 bases between. The germline gives CDR1 MNHNY, CDR2 SVGAGI (reference sequence). CDR3 region: CASSYSQRRNEQFF. The CDR3 DNA sequence: TGTGCCAGCAGTTACTCCCAGCGACGCAATGAGCAGTTCTTC.

The chain carries TRBV28 and TRBJ2-7, with 7 bases that match TRBD1. There are 17 residues in the CDR3. V shed 2 bases, J shed 0 bases, and the junction held 10 bases outside the gene matches. Germline V CDR1 and CDR2: MDHEN, SYDVKM. CDR3 in amino acids: CASSLNRDSDSSYEQYF. DNA of the CDR3: TGTGCCAGCAGTTTAAACCGGGACAGTGACAGCTCCTACGAGCAGTACTTC.

The rearrangement joins TRBV9 to TRBJ2-7, with a weak D call TRBD2 (7 bases). Germline values: CDR1 SGDLS, CDR2 YYNGEE. Trimming shortened V by 2 bases and J by 4 bases, and 13 bases separated the two germline ends. CDR3 length: 14 amino acids. CDR3 amino acids: CASSVGGLLYEQYF. The CDR3 DNA reads as TGTGCCAGCAGCGTGGGGGGGCTTCTGTACGAGCAGTACTTC.

Only one count was recorded for this clone. This chain connects TRBV5-1 to TRBJ2-1; 11 nucleotides agree with TRBD2. The ends lost 0 bases at V and 4 bases at J; junction bases unmatched: 0. Germline loops: CDR1 SGHRS, CDR2 YFSETQ. There are 15 residues in the CDR3. Written as DNA, the CDR3 is TGCGCCAGCAGCTTGGTAGCGGGAGGGTACAATGAGCAGTTCTTC. It is translated as CASSLVAGGYNEQFF.

This clone was counted a single time. V and J are TRBV28 and TRBJ1-5, with 9 bases aligning to TRBD1. Germline V gives CDR1 MDHEN, CDR2 SYDVKM. The CDR3 has 17 residues. With V trimmed by 4 bases and J by 2 bases, 9 bases remained unmatched. The CDR3 region is CASSSTSWTGGNQPQHF. The CDR3 DNA reads TGTGCCAGCAGTTCGACCTCCTGGACAGGGGGCAATCAGCCCCAGCATTTT.

The chain links TRBV4-3 to TRBJ2-1; 8 bases agree with TRBD2. CDR3 length equals 16 residues. Germline V lookup: CDR1 LGHNA, CDR2 YSLEER. V dropped 0 bases and J dropped 4; count of bases not matched to a gene: 5. CDR3 in amino acids: CASSQESGSLYNEQFF. For the CDR3, the DNA is TGCGCCAGCAGCCAAGAGAGCGGGAGCCTGTACAATGAGCAGTTCTTC.

The gene calls are TRBV13 and TRBJ1-1; maybe TRBD1 (6 bases). Per germline, CDR1 PRHDT and CDR2 FYEKMQ (reference sequence). There are 15 residues in the CDR3. Trimming shortened V by 5 bases and J by 0 bases, and 13 bases separated the two germline ends. CDR3 in DNA: TGTGCCAGCAGCCCTTTGACAGGTTTGAACACTGAAGCTTTCTTT. It specifies CASSPLTGLNTEAFF.

On this clone: At the DNA level, this CDR3 is encoded by other sequences in the same sample as well. The rearrangement links TRBV5-1 to TRBJ1-1; perhaps TRBD1 as D (5 bases). The germline CDR1 and CDR2 sequences are SGHRS and YFSETQ. This CDR3 has 14 residues. V was shortened by 0 bases and J by 4 bases, with 10 bases between the two germline ends. The DNA of the CDR3 is TGCGCCAGCAGCTTGGATCGGGGGACCACTGAAGCTTTCTTT. This codes for CASSLDRGTTEAFF. Together with reference TRBV5-1 and TRBJ1-1, the CDR3 gives the full variable domain: KAGVTQTPRYLIKTRGQQVTLSCSPISGHRSVSWYQQTPGQGLQFLFEYFSETQRNKGNFPGRFSGRQFSNSRSEMNVSTLELGDSALYLCASSLDRGTTEAFFGQGTRLTVV.

V gene TRBV24-1 combines with J gene TRBJ1-2, with D uncertain. Trimming stripped 3 bases from V and 5 bases from J, with 9 bases between. This CDR3 has 13 amino acids. CDR1 KGHDR and CDR2 SFDVKD come from the germline V gene. The CDR3 region is CATSDPRLYGYTF. Written as DNA, the CDR3 is TGTGCCACCAGTGATCCGCGGTTATATGGCTACACCTTC.